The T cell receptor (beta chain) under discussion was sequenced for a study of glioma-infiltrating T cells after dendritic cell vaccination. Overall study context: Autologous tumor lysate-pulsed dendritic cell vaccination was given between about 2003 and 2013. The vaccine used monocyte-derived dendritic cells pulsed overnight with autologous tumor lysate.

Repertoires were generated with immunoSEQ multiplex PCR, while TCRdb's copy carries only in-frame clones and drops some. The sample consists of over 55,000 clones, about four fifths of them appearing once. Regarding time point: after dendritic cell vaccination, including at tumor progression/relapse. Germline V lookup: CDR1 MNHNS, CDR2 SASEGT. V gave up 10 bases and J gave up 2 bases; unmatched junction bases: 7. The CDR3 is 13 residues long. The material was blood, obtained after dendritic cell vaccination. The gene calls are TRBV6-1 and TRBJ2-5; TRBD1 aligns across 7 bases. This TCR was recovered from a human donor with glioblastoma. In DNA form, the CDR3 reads TGTGCCATCGCTCGGGGACAGCAAGAGACCCAGTACTTC. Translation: CAIARGQQETQYF.